The rows below give T cell receptor beta chains drawn from one sample of a study of response to subunit inactivated influenza vaccine. One entry per CDR3 protein results from TCRdb running MiXCR on the RT-PCR reads. Counted here are approximately 480,000 distinct CDR3 sequences, approximately 11% occurring once; the ten biggest clones make up roughly 12%. Sequenced material: PBMCs from blood, taken about 6 weeks after vaccination. The source is a man over 45 who received an inactivated influenza vaccine. The CDR3 runs from the conserved cysteine through the conserved F or W. The order of the fields is CDR3 length, J gene, clone size, V gene, D gene, CDR3 protein, CDR3 DNA. The D gene is left open where the match is weak. Only some rows state a clone size, as once, few, many or a class for expanded clones.

>13|TRBJ1-5|many|TRBV20-1|NA
CSARGGRGQPQHF
TGCAGTGCTAGAGGAGGAAGAGGTCAGCCCCAGCATTTT
>14|TRBJ1-1|NA|TRBV7-9|NA
CASSLSPRGTEAFF
TGTGCCAGCAGCTTATCCCCTAGGGGCACTGAAGCTTTCTTT
>15|TRBJ1-5|NA|TRBV12-3/TRBV12-4|NA
CASSRLYLEGQPQHF
TGTGCCAGCAGCCGTCTATACTTAGAAGGTCAGCCCCAGCATTTT
>17|TRBJ2-7|few|TRBV24-1|NA
CATSDLSRGSNSYEQYF
TGTGCCACCAGTGATTTGAGTCGCGGATCCAATAGCTACGAGCAGTACTTC
>16|TRBJ1-5|few|TRBV3-1|NA
CASSQATGTYNQPQHF
TGTGCCAGCAGCCAAGCGACCGGGACGTACAATCAGCCCCAGCATTTT
>13|TRBJ1-2|many|TRBV29-1|NA
CSVDAQGGYGYTF
TGCAGCGTTGATGCCCAGGGTGGATATGGCTACACCTTC
>13|TRBJ2-7|NA|TRBV7-7|NA
CASSLEFSYEQYF
TGTGCTAGCAGCTTAGAGTTCTCCTACGAGCAGTACTTC
>13|TRBJ1-2|few|TRBV27|TRBD1
CASSLDRWNGYTF
TGTGCCAGCAGTTTGGACAGGTGGAATGGCTACACCTTC
>20|TRBJ1-1|many|TRBV12-3/TRBV12-4|NA
CASATSFPDTSWGRSTEAFF
TGTGCCAGCGCTACTTCCTTCCCGGACACCTCCTGGGGTCGGAGCACTGAAGCTTTCTTT
>16|TRBJ2-3|many|TRBV7-2|TRBD2
CASSLARRGGTDTQYF
TGTGCCAGCAGCTTAGCGCGGCGGGGGGGCACAGATACGCAGTATTTT